The source of this T cell receptor beta chain is a study of blood T cell repertoires in COVID-19. Turning to the study itself: COVID-19 samples collected from the United States, Italy and Spain covered acute and convalescent phases. Nucleic acid was either cDNA or gDNA, and it came from T cells, B-cell-depleted T cells, or PBMCs.

Per the original methods: Cell counts per sample came from amplifying reference gene primers. The data were produced by immunoSEQ multiplex PCR, yet TCRdb's version contains in-frame clones alone and is incomplete. V and J calls and clone size are as listed in that table; D and trimming were resolved from the DNA. The sample contains under 300,000 clones, around 91% of which appear only once. Trimming removed 4 bases at V and 7 bases at J, with 16 bases between. CDR3 size: 14 residues. Germline V gives CDR1 MNHEY, CDR2 SVGEGT. This clonotype was obtained from a woman aged 55-70 years with COVID-19, enrolled during active disease. Sequenced material: peripheral blood. The J gene is TRBJ1-2, the V gene TRBV6-2 or TRBV6-3, with no clear D. CDR3 nucleotides: TGTGCCAGCAGTTTCGGGCGGAGGTCGGGTGGCTACACCTTC. This gives the protein CASSFGRRSGGYTF.